A single sample is the source of the 29 T cell receptor beta chains below, sequenced in a study of early T cells in non-severe SARS-CoV-2 infection. TCRdb reanalysed the 5' RACE reads using MiXCR and keeps one entry per CDR3 protein. The sample contains under 65,000 distinct CDR3 sequences, roughly 12% of which appear only once. The sample taken for sequencing was whole blood. Every receptor here comes from an adult who was a healthcare worker with PCR-confirmed SARS-CoV-2 infection or an uninfected control (not recorded which).

The chain employs TRBV27 and TRBJ2-6; tentative D call: TRBD1 (5 bases). The CDR3 length is 13 residues. With 7 bases removed from V and 2 bases from J, the gap between germline ends came to 6 bases. Germline V gene lookup returns CDR1 MNHEY and CDR2 SMNVEV (reference sequence). This chain's CDR3 is CASKGTGANVLTF. The DNA for the CDR3 is TGTGCCAGCAAGGGGACTGGGGCCAACGTCCTGACTTTC.

The chain has TRBV7-6 and TRBJ2-7; D gene uncertain. The germline V gene encodes CDR1 SGHVS and CDR2 FNYEAQ. V lost 4 bases and J lost 6, with 19 bases in between. CDR3 length equals 15 residues. The CDR3 nucleotides are TGTGCCAGCAGCTCGGACCAGACCCTTGGGCGCGAGCAGTACTTC. Translation: CASSSDQTLGREQYF.

This clonotype has only a few counts. The chain uses TRBV29-1 and TRBJ2-3, with 11 bases that match TRBD2. J lost 0 bases, V lost 6 bases, and 8 bases had no gene match. CDR1 and CDR2 (germline): SQVTM, ANQGSEA. There are 16 residues in the CDR3. The DNA for the CDR3 is TGCAGCGTGGGGCTAGCGGGAGGAGGGAGCACAGATACGCAGTATTTT. Its translation: CSVGLAGGGSTDTQYF.

In its sample, this clonotype was seen a few times. The rearrangement links TRBV5-1 to TRBJ1-6; D unclear. The CDR3 runs to 12 residues. The V end was cut by 4 bases, the J end by 9 bases, with 8 bases between. Looked up from germline, CDR1 is SGHRS and CDR2 is YFSETQ. This CDR3 reads CASSTDRSPLHF. CDR3 bases: TGCGCCAGCAGCACCGATCGTTCACCCCTCCACTTT. The variable domain in full, completed from reference TRBV5-1 and TRBJ1-6, reads KAGVTQTPRYLIKTRGQQVTLSCSPISGHRSVSWYQQTPGQGLQFLFEYFSETQRNKGNFPGRFSGRQFSNSRSEMNVSTLELGDSALYLCASSTDRSPLHFGNGTRLTVT.

The chain is built from TRBV28 and TRBJ2-7; D assignment may be TRBD1 or TRBD2 (5 bases each). The germline V gene encodes CDR1 MDHEN and CDR2 SYDVKM. The V end was cut by 4 bases, the J end by 5 bases, with 15 bases between. The CDR3 is 14 residues long. Here the CDR3 reads CASSSGPPQHEQYF. The CDR3 nucleotides are TGTGCCAGCAGTTCGGGGCCACCCCAACACGAGCAGTACTTC.

The chain employs TRBV5-1 and TRBJ2-7; no definite D call. Trimming cost V 0 bases and J 2 bases, with 9 bases left between them. Germline V gene lookup returns CDR1 SGHRS and CDR2 YFSETQ. The CDR3 consists of 14 residues. As DNA, the CDR3 is TGCGCCAGCAGCTTGGAGGGCCCGACCTACGAGCAGTACTTC. Amino acid sequence: CASSLEGPTYEQYF.

V is TRBV7-9 and J is TRBJ2-5; TRBD2 is a possible D gene (6 bases). Trimming removed 3 bases at V and 5 bases at J, with 16 bases between. This CDR3 is built from 15 residues. Germline V CDR1 and CDR2: SEHNR, FQNEAQ (reference sequence). CDR3: CASSFSIGGDETQYF. In DNA, the CDR3 is TGTGCCAGCAGCTTCTCAATTGGAGGGGACGAGACCCAGTACTTC.

V gene TRBV28 combines with J gene TRBJ2-3, with D possibly being TRBD2 (6 bases). Germline-derived CDR1 and CDR2 are MDHEN and SYDVKM. Trimming left V 8 bases short and J 3 bases short, with 15 bases between. The CDR3 loop spans 14 amino acids. CDR3 region: CASVKIRGTDTQYF. The CDR3 DNA follows: TGTGCCAGCGTCAAAATTCGGGGGACAGATACGCAGTATTTT.

This clonotype was observed a single time. V and J are TRBV2 and TRBJ1-2; TRBD1 agrees at 7 bases. Per germline, CDR1 SNHLY and CDR2 FYNNEI. The CDR3 consists of 13 residues. Losses at the gene ends were 4 bases for V and 3 bases for J; bases not matched to a gene: 2. The CDR3 region is CASSVDRDYGYTF. The CDR3 DNA reads TGTGCCAGCAGTGTCGACAGGGACTATGGCTACACCTTC.

This clonotype occurred many times. This chain connects TRBV7-9 to TRBJ1-1; TRBD1 might be the D (6 bases). V gave up 6 bases and J gave up 4 bases, with 12 bases separating them. CDR1 and CDR2 (germline): SEHNR, FQNEAQ (reference sequence). This CDR3 has 13 residues. The CDR3 nucleotides are TGTGCCAGCAGTCCGAGGGGGGTCACTGAAGCTTTCTTT. Translated, it gives CASSPRGVTEAFF.

V is TRBV7-2 and J is TRBJ2-1, with TRBD2 as a possible D gene (7 bases). CDR1 SGHTA and CDR2 FQGNSA come from the germline V gene. The CDR3 has 14 residues. Trimming took 6 bases from V and 4 from J, leaving 13 bases between them. The CDR3 DNA reads as TGTGCCAGCAGGGGGGCTAGCGGATACAATGAGCAGTTCTTC. It codes for CASRGASGYNEQFF.

This clonotype was found a few times. The chain has TRBV12-3 or TRBV12-4 and TRBJ2-2, with D hard to call. V lost 7 bases and J 4 bases, leaving 10 bases between the germline ends. This CDR3 has 13 residues. CDR3 region: CASNPMATGELFF. CDR3 sequence (DNA): TGTGCCAGCAACCCCATGGCCACCGGGGAGCTGTTTTTT.

This clonotype turned up a few times. This chain links TRBV7-8 with TRBJ2-1; 10 nucleotides match TRBD2. CDR1 is SGHVS and CDR2 is FQNEAQ in the germline V gene. The CDR3 length is 15 residues. Losses at the gene ends were 5 bases for V and 5 bases for J; bases not matched to a gene: 6. The CDR3 bases are TGTGCCAGCAGCCGGGGACTAGCGTTGGACAATGAGCAGTTCTTC. This gives the protein CASSRGLALDNEQFF.

This clonotype was recorded many times. Here the CDR3 reads CASSDPSGHLYEQYF. DNA for the CDR3: TGTGCCAGCAGTGATCCCTCGGGACACCTTTACGAGCAGTACTTC. The chain combines TRBV2 with TRBJ2-7, with a possible D match to TRBD1 (6 bases). Germline V gene lookup returns CDR1 SNHLY and CDR2 FYNNEI. The CDR3 has 15 amino acids. Trimming pared 3 bases from V and 4 bases from J, leaving 16 bases between.

This clonotype came up many times. This chain joins TRBV3-1 and TRBJ2-3, with a weak D call TRBD2 (5 bases). CDR3 length: 16 residues. Germline CDR1 reads LGHDT; CDR2 reads YNNKEL (reference sequence). V lost 4 bases, J lost 1 base, and 15 bases lay in between. The CDR3 DNA reads TGTGCCAGCAGCCCCGAGCGAGGAGGAGGCACAGATACGCAGTATTTT. Amino acids: CASSPERGGGTDTQYF.

This clonotype was counted a few times. The J gene is TRBJ2-7, the V gene TRBV10-1; 8 bases line up with TRBD1. There are 14 residues in the CDR3. Per the germline V gene, CDR1 is WNHNN and CDR2 is SYGVQD (reference sequence). V lost 5 bases and J lost 7; bases outside the gene matches: 10. CDR3 bases: TGCGCCAGCAGTAGACAGGGGAATTCCAGGGAGCAGTACTTC. It is translated as CASSRQGNSREQYF.

This clonotype appeared many times. At one end, the junction sequence differs from germline, possibly due to a read error. This chain uses TRBV28 with TRBJ2-7; D may correspond to TRBD1 or TRBD2 (6 bases each). CDR1 is MDHEN and CDR2 is SYDVKM in the germline V gene. The length of the CDR3 is 12 residues. DNA of the CDR3: TGTGCCAGCAGCTCCCAAGGGACTTTAGGGGGCTTC. Encoded protein: CASSSQGTLGGF.

V gene TRBV27 combines with J gene TRBJ2-1; D gene unclear. V was cut by 0 bases and J by 6 bases, with 9 bases left in between. The CDR3 loop spans 14 amino acids. The V gene's germline CDR1 is MNHEY and CDR2 SMNVEV (reference sequence). CDR3 region: CASSLSAAANEQFF. DNA for the CDR3: TGTGCCAGCAGTTTATCGGCGGCAGCCAATGAGCAGTTCTTC.

This clonotype was seen a handful of times. J is TRBJ1-6 and V is TRBV27; D is uncertain. CDR1 and CDR2 from the germline V gene are MNHEY and SMNVEV (reference sequence). V dropped 0 bases and J dropped 0 bases, with 9 bases sitting between them. The CDR3 is made up of 17 amino acids. CDR3 in DNA: TGTGCCAGCAGTTTATCCTGGACCGACTCCTATAATTCACCCCTCCACTTT. This codes for CASSLSWTDSYNSPLHF.

This chain uses TRBV6-5 with TRBJ2-6; no reliable D call. Trimming pared 2 bases from V and 4 bases from J, leaving 9 bases between. CDR1 is MNHEY and CDR2 is SVGAGI in the germline V gene. The CDR3 sequence is 15 residues long. CDR3 nucleotides: TGTGCCAGCAGTTACAAATTGACGGGGGCCAACGTCCTGACTTTC. Translating it yields CASSYKLTGANVLTF.

This clonotype was recorded many times. The chain joins TRBV12-3 or TRBV12-4 to TRBJ2-1; D uncertain. The CDR3 covers 14 residues. V was clipped by 2 bases and J by 6 bases, with 11 bases between them. The CDR3 bases are TGTGCCAGCAGTTTAAGGGTGGTGGGCAATGAGCAGTTCTTC. The encoded protein is CASSLRVVGNEQFF.

The rearrangement uses TRBV27 and TRBJ2-3; possible D gene TRBD1, 5 bases. Germline V lookup: CDR1 MNHEY, CDR2 SMNVEV (reference sequence). This CDR3 is built from 16 residues. Trimming left V 9 bases short and J 1 base short, with 20 bases between. CDR3 coding DNA: TGTGCCAGGCCATCCAGGGCCTCGGTCGGCACAGATACGCAGTATTTT. Translating it yields CARPSRASVGTDTQYF.

This clonotype appeared a few times. V gene TRBV5-1 combines with J gene TRBJ2-5; D unclear. CDR1 and CDR2 from the germline V gene are SGHRS and YFSETQ. The CDR3 contains 13 residues. V was shortened by 3 bases and J by 3 bases, with 9 bases between the two germline ends. The CDR3 nucleotides read TGCGCCAGCAGCTGGAACTTTAAAGAGACCCAGTACTTC. It encodes CASSWNFKETQYF.

The rearrangement links TRBV28 to TRBJ2-2, with 7 nucleotides matching TRBD1. With V trimmed by 10 bases and J by 1 base, 9 bases remained unmatched. CDR3 length: 15 residues. Per germline, CDR1 MDHEN and CDR2 SYDVKM. In nucleotides, the CDR3 is TGTGCCATCTATGACAGGGCGCGGAACACCGGGGAGCTGTTTTTT. The encoded protein is CAIYDRARNTGELFF.

The chain employs TRBV5-4 and TRBJ2-7, with D perhaps TRBD1 or TRBD2 (5 bases each). The CDR3 consists of 16 residues. The V and J ends lost 4 bases and 3 bases respectively, with 20 bases between them. Germline assignment: CDR1 SGHNT and CDR2 YYREEE (reference sequence). The CDR3 sequence: CASSRTAGLAVYEQYF. As DNA, the CDR3 is TGTGCCAGCAGCCGCACCGCAGGGCTAGCAGTCTACGAGCAGTACTTC.

The chain employs TRBV7-8 and TRBJ1-1; D not certain. Trimming took off 5 bases at V and 5 bases at J, with 9 bases between the two ends. The CDR3 consists of 12 residues. Per germline, CDR1 SGHVS and CDR2 FQNEAQ. CDR3 residues: CASSPFGTEAFF. DNA for the CDR3: TGTGCCAGCAGCCCTTTTGGAACTGAAGCTTTCTTT.

This clonotype was recorded at least ten times. The chain links TRBV29-1 to TRBJ2-1; D not certain. The CDR3 totals 12 residues. CDR1 SQVTM and CDR2 ANQGSEA come from the germline V gene. V lost 8 bases and J lost 3, with 11 bases in between. The CDR3 here is CSREGHYNEQFF. CDR3 DNA: TGCAGCCGAGAAGGCCACTACAATGAGCAGTTCTTC.

At least ten counts were recorded for this clonotype. The genes are TRBV29-1 and TRBJ2-3, with a possible D match to TRBD2 (5 bases). This CDR3 comprises 14 residues. Trimming shortened V by 8 bases and J by 0 bases, and 15 bases separated the two germline ends. Germline assignment: CDR1 SQVTM and CDR2 ANQGSEA. The CDR3 nucleotides are TGCAGCCTCGAGGGCATTCATAGCACAGATACGCAGTATTTT. Protein product: CSLEGIHSTDTQYF.

J is TRBJ2-7 and V is TRBV20-1; 8 bases line up with TRBD1. V shed 3 bases and J 3 bases; nucleotides not matched to a gene: 7. Germline V gene data show CDR1 as DFQATT and CDR2 as SNEGSKA (reference sequence). The CDR3 runs 14 residues. This CDR3 reads CSASRPGTGYEQYF. The DNA for the CDR3 is TGCAGTGCTAGCAGGCCCGGGACAGGCTACGAGCAGTACTTC.